The present T cell receptor beta chain was sequenced within a study of T cells in localized non-small cell lung cancer. The CDR3 consists of 17 residues. The repertoire was sequenced with immunoSEQ multiplex PCR; TCRdb's copy has only in-frame clones and lacks some. The sample has 2,000 or so clones; 26% are singletons. In its sample, this clone is medium-sized. Antigen unknown. Whole-study results and caveats: Longer overall survival was linked to higher blood T cell density.

The source was lung tumor tissue, collected before any cancer treatment. This chain connects TRBV1 to TRBJ2-7; TRBD2, as called in the table, went unchecked against the DNA. TRBV1 is given as a pseudogene. The source is a woman between 35 and 70 years old with stage II squamous cell lung carcinoma. DNA of the CDR3: TGCGCCAGCAGCCTAAATTTTTTGGGAGAGGTGCCCTACGAGCAGTACTTC. Its protein product is CASSLNFLGEVPYEQYF.